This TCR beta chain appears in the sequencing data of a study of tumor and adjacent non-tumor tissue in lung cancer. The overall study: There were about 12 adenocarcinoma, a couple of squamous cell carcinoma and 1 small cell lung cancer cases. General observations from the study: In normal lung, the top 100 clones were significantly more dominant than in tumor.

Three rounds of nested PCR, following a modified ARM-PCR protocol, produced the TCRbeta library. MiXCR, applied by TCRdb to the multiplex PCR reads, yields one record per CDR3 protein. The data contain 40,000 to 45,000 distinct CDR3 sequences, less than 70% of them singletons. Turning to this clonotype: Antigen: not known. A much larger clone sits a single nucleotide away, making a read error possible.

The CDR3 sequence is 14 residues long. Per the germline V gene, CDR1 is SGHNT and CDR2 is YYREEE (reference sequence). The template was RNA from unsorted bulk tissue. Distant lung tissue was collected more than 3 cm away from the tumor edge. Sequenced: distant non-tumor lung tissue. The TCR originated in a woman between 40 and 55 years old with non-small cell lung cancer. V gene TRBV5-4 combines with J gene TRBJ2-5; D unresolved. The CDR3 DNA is TGTGCCAGCAGCTTTGGCCACACCCAAGAGACCCATTACTTC. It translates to CASSFGHTQETHYF. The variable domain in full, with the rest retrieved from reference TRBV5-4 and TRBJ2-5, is ETGVTQSPTHLIKTRGQQVTLRCSSQSGHNTVSWYQQALGQGPQFIFQYYREEENGRGNFPPRFSGLQFPNYSSELNVNALELDDSALYLCASSFGHTQETHYFGPGTRLLVL.